These 10 T cell receptor beta chains were sequenced from one sample in a study of blood T cell repertoires in COVID-19. Produced via immunoSEQ multiplex PCR; TCRdb's table is partial and in-frame only. The sample yields around 250,000 clones, 82% seen once. Sequencing was carried out using peripheral blood. These receptors were taken from a woman aged 18-35 years with acute or convalescent COVID-19.

The CDR3 protein is CASSHRQGHQPQHF. DNA of the CDR3: TGTGCCAGCAGTCACCGACAGGGGCATCAGCCCCAGCATTTT. This sequence joins TRBV28 and TRBJ1-5; 8 positions agree with TRBD1. V dropped 5 bases and J dropped 5; count of bases not matched to a gene: 5. The CDR3 contains 14 residues. Germline V gives CDR1 MDHEN, CDR2 SYDVKM. The whole variable domain, remainder taken from reference TRBV28 and TRBJ1-5, is DVKVTQSSRYLVKRTGEKVFLECVQDMDHENMFWYRQDPGLGLRLIYFSYDVKMKEKGDIPEGYSVSREKKERFSLILESASTNQTSMYLCASSHRQGHQPQHFGDGTRLSIL.

The chain combines TRBV19 with TRBJ2-3, with D possibly matching TRBD2 (6 bases). The CDR3 loop spans 15 amino acids. Trimming removed 7 bases from V and 0 bases from J, with 14 bases in between. CDR1 and CDR2 from the germline V gene are LNHDA and SQIVND (reference sequence). CDR3 nucleotides: TGTGCCAGTATGACGATGCGGGGTAGCACAGATACGCAGTATTTT. This encodes CASMTMRGSTDTQYF.

This rearrangement joins TRBV5-5 to TRBJ2-7, with 9 bases identical to TRBD1. The CDR3 has 15 residues. V lost 5 bases, J lost 6 bases, and 12 bases stayed unmatched. Germline values: CDR1 SGHKS, CDR2 YYEKEE (reference sequence). The CDR3 DNA reads TGTGCCAGCAGGCTACCCGGGACAGGGCGGAGCGAGCAGTACTTC. Amino acids: CASRLPGTGRSEQYF.

The V call is TRBV19, the J call TRBJ1-5, with 12 bases matching TRBD1. Germline V gene lookup returns CDR1 LNHDA and CDR2 SQIVND (reference sequence). V lost 6 bases, J lost 4 bases, and 13 bases stayed unmatched. The CDR3 is made up of 18 amino acids. The CDR3 DNA sequence: TGTGCCAGTAGCCGACCAGGGACAGGGGGCGCGGTGAATCAGCCCCAGCATTTT. This translates into CASSRPGTGGAVNQPQHF.

The rearrangement joins TRBV6-6 to TRBJ1-1; D not resolved. Trimming took off 5 bases at V and 0 bases at J, with 19 bases between the two ends. CDR3 length equals 17 residues. Germline V gene sequence: CDR1 MNHNY, CDR2 SVGAGI (reference sequence). The CDR3 loop reads CASSPLSLRGMNTEAFF. The DNA for the CDR3 is TGTGCCAGCAGTCCACTAAGTTTGCGTGGCATGAACACTGAAGCTTTCTTT.

The chain recombines TRBV7-2 with TRBJ2-1, with D tentatively TRBD1 (5 bases). Germline V CDR1 and CDR2: SGHTA, FQGNSA. The CDR3 has 15 residues. V lost 3 bases and J 4 bases, leaving 13 bases between the germline ends. CDR3 DNA: TGTGCCAGCAGCTTGGGCAGGGAATGGTACAATGAGCAGTTCTTC. Translated: CASSLGREWYNEQFF. The variable domain in full, completed from reference TRBV7-2 and TRBJ2-1, reads GAGVSQSPSNKVTEKGKDVELRCDPISGHTALYWYRQSLGQGLEFLIYFQGNSAPDKSGLPSDRFSAERTGGSVSTLTIQRTQQEDSAVYLCASSLGREWYNEQFFGPGTRLTVL.

This chain connects TRBV4-3 to TRBJ2-1, with D possibly being TRBD1 (5 bases). Germline V gene sequence: CDR1 LGHNA, CDR2 YSLEER. V lost 4 bases and J lost 7, with 17 bases in between. The CDR3 extends over 15 amino acids. CDR3 in DNA: TGCGCCAGCAGCCGAAGATATTCAGGGAATAATGAGCAGTTCTTC. It is translated as CASSRRYSGNNEQFF.

The chain employs TRBV5-1 and TRBJ2-5; 8 bases fit TRBD2. V lost 4 bases and J lost 4; bases outside the gene matches: 9. This CDR3 has 15 residues. Germline V gives CDR1 SGHRS, CDR2 YFSETQ. The DNA of the CDR3 is TGCGCCAGCAGCCCCCGACCGGGACTAGGAGAGACCCAGTACTTC. This gives the protein CASSPRPGLGETQYF.

This chain connects TRBV13 to TRBJ2-1, with a weak D call TRBD2 (6 bases). The V and J ends lost 4 bases and 2 bases respectively, with 12 bases between them. Germline CDR1 is PRHDT and CDR2 is FYEKMQ (reference sequence). This CDR3 is built from 15 residues. The CDR3 DNA reads TGTGCCAGCAGCTCCGAGGAGGGCCCCTACAATGAGCAGTTCTTC. Residues: CASSSEEGPYNEQFF.

The chain recombines TRBV19 with TRBJ1-3; D might be TRBD1 (5 bases). The CDR3 totals 17 residues. Looked up from germline, CDR1 is LNHDA and CDR2 is SQIVND (reference sequence). V lost 3 bases and J 0 bases, leaving 15 bases between the germline ends. CDR3 DNA sequence: TGTGCCAGTAGTATCGCGCTCGACAGCTCCTCTGGAAACACCATATATTTT. Translation: CASSIALDSSSGNTIYF. The full variable domain, its missing parts supplied by reference TRBV19 and TRBJ1-3, is DGGITQSPKYLFRKEGQNVTLSCEQNLNHDAMYWYRQDPGQGLRLIYYSQIVNDFQKGDIAEGYSVSREKKESFPLTVTSAQKNPTAFYLCASSIALDSSSGNTIYFGEGSWLTVV.